This T cell receptor beta chain was recorded in a study of T cells in women clearing cervical HPV infection. In the study overall: Controls gave blood once infection was undetectable; cases at lesion identification. Overall study findings and caveats: Unknown T-cell numbers per sample may underlie the richness differences. TRBV6-7 abundance was lower in cases than controls (around 0.1% versus 0.15%). Effector/memory and HPV-specific T cells were not isolated, and association timing is unknown.

The CDR3 is 14 amino acids. Germline V CDR1 and CDR2: SEHNR, FQNEAQ (reference sequence). With 2 bases clipped from V and 3 bases from J, the junction kept 2 bases outside the gene matches. As for this clone: What it binds is unknown. The read ends 3 residues shy of where the CDR3 ends; the end is completed using the germline J gene.

TCRdb's copy holds only in-frame clones and misses some; the assay was immunoSEQ multiplex PCR. The sample totals 30,000 to 45,000 clones; its top ten clones hold about 3.7%. The receptor was derived from a woman aged 18 to 75 with a cervical HPV16 infection that either progressed to CIN3+ or cleared (not recorded which). The rearrangement uses TRBV7-9 and TRBJ2-7; 9 nucleotides match TRBD2. The sample taken for sequencing was blood buffy coat. The CDR3 sequence is CASSLSGRNYEQYF. The part of the CDR3 DNA that was read is TGTGCCAGCAGCTTAAGCGGGAGGAACTACGAG.